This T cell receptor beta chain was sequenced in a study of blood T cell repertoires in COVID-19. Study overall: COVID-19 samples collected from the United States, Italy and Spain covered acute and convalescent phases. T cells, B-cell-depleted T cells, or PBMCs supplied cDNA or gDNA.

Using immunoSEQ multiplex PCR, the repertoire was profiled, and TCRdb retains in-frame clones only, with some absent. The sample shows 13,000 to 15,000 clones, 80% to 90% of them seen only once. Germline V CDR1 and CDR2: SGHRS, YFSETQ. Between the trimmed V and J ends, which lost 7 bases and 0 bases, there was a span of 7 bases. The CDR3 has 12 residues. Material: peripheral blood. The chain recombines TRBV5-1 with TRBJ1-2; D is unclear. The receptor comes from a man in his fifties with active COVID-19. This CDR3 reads CASRGANYGYTF. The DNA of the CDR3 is TGCGCCAGCCGAGGAGCTAACTATGGCTACACCTTC.